This T cell receptor beta chain was recorded in a study of Graves' ophthalmopathy and Graves' hyperthyroidism. Study observations and caveats: At 65% to 71% sensitivity and approximately 74% specificity, the model predicted progression of the ophthalmopathy.

From RNA, the CDR3 regions of TCR beta chains were amplified and sequenced. HTBI primers were used in a first-round RT-PCR, which preceded a second-round multiplex PCR. In TCRdb, the multiplex PCR reads were re-called with MiXCR into one record per CDR3 protein. Of hundreds of thousands of distinct CDR3 sequences listed, over 20% were seen once; the top ten hold roughly 6.9%. The CDR3 is 13 amino acids. The germline gives CDR1 GTSNPN, CDR2 SVGIG (reference sequence). Trimming removed 1 base at V and 2 bases at J, with 9 bases between. This clonotype was detected ten times or more. Its antigen is still unknown.

The sequenced material came from peripheral blood. This sequence joins TRBV30 and TRBJ2-7; D tentatively reads TRBD1 or TRBD2 (5 bases each). This receptor was obtained from a woman aged 18-29 years with stable Graves' hyperthyroidism. Some clones in this sample may be carry-over from other donors' samples. The CDR3: CAWSGDVTYEQYF. Written as DNA, the CDR3 is TGTGCCTGGAGTGGGGACGTAACCTACGAGCAGTACTTC. The full variable domain, in which reference TRBV30 and TRBJ2-7 provide the parts outside the CDR3, is SQTIHQWPATLVQPVGSPLSLECTVEGTSNPNLYWYRQAAGRGLQLLFYSVGIGQISSEVPQNLSASRPQDRQFILSSKKLLLSDSGFYLCAWSGDVTYEQYFGPGTRLTVT.